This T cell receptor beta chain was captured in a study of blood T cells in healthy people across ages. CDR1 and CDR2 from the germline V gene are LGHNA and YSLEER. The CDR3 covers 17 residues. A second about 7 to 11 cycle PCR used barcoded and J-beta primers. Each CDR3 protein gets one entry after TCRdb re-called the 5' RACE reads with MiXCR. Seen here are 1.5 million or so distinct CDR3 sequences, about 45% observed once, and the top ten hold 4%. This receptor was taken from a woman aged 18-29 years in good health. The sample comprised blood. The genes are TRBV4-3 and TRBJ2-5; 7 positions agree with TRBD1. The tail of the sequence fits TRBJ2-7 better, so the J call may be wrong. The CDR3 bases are TGCGCCAGCAGCCAGATCAGGGGACAGCAGCAACCTTACGAGCAGTACTTC. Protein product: CASSQIRGQQQPYEQYF.